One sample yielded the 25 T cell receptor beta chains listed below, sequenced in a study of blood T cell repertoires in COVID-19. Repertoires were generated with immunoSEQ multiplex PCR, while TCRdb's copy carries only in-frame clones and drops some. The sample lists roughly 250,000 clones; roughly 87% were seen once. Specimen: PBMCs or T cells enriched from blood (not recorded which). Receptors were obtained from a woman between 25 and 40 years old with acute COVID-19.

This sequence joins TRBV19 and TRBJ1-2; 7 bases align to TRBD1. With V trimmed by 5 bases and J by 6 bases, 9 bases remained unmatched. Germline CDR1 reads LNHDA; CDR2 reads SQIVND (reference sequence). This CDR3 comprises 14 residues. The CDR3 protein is CASSSTGALNGYTF. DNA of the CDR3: TGTGCCAGTAGTTCTACAGGGGCTTTGAATGGCTACACCTTC. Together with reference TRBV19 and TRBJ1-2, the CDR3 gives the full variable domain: DGGITQSPKYLFRKEGQNVTLSCEQNLNHDAMYWYRQDPGQGLRLIYYSQIVNDFQKGDIAEGYSVSREKKESFPLTVTSAQKNPTAFYLCASSSTGALNGYTFGSGTRLTVV.

CDR3 DNA sequence: TGTGCCAGTAGTCCGCTTCGGGAGGCGTCAGAGACCCAGTACTTC. Its translation: CASSPLREASETQYF. V gene TRBV19 combines with J gene TRBJ2-5; 7 positions agree with TRBD2. CDR1 is LNHDA, CDR2 SQIVND, per germline (reference sequence). V lost 5 bases and J lost 4; bases outside the gene matches: 10. This CDR3 contains 15 residues.

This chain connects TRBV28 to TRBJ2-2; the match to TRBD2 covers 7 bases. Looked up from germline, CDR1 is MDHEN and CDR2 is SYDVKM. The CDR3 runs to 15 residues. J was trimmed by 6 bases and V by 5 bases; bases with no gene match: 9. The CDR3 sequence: CASSPSGGGAGELFF. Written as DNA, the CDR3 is TGTGCCAGCAGTCCTAGCGGCGGTGGGGCCGGGGAGCTGTTTTTT.

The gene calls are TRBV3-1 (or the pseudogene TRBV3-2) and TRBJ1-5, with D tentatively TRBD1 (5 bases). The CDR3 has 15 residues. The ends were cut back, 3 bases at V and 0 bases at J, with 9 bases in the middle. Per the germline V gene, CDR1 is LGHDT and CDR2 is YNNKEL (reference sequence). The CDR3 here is CASSQGGYSNQPQHF. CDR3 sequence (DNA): TGTGCCAGCAGCCAGGGGGGTTATAGCAATCAGCCCCAGCATTTT.

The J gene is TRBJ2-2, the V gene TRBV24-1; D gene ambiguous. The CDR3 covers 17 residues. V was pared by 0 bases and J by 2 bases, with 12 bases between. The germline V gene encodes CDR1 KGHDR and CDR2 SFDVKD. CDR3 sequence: CATSDLVSDANTGELFF. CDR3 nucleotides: TGTGCCACCAGTGATTTGGTCAGCGATGCAAACACCGGGGAGCTGTTTTTT.

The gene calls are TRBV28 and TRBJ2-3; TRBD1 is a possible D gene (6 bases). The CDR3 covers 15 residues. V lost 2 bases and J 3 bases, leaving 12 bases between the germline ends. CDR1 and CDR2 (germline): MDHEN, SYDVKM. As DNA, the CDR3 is TGTGCCAGCAGTTTAATCAGGGGTTTAACAGATACGCAGTATTTT. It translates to CASSLIRGLTDTQYF.

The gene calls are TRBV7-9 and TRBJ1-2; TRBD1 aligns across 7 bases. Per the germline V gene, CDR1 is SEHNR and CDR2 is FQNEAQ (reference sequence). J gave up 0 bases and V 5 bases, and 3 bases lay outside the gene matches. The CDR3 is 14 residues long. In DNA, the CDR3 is TGTGCCAGCAGCCGGGGACAGCCTAACTATGGCTACACCTTC. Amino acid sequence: CASSRGQPNYGYTF.

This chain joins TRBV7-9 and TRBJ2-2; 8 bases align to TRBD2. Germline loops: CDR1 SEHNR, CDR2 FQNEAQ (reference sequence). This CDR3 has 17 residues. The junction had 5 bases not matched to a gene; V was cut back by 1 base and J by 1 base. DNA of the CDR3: TGTGCCAGCAGCTTAGTTGGCGGGGGGCTGAACACCGGGGAGCTGTTTTTT. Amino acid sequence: CASSLVGGGLNTGELFF. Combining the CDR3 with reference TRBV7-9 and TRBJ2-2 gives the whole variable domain DTGVSQNPRHKITKRGQNVTFRCDPISEHNRLYWYRQTLGQGPEFLTYFQNEAQLEKSRLLSDRFSAERPKGSFSTLEIQRTEQGDSAMYLCASSLVGGGLNTGELFFGEGSRLTVL.

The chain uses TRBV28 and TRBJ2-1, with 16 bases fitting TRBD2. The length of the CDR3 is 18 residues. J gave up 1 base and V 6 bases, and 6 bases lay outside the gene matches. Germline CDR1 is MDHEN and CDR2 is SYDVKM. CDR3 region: CASSSGTSGRASYNEQFF. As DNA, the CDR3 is TGTGCCAGCAGCTCCGGGACTAGCGGGAGGGCGTCCTACAATGAGCAGTTCTTC.

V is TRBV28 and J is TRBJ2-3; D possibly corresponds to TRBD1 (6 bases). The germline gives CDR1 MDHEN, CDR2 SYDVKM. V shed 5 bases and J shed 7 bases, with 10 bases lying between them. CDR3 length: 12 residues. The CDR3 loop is CASSTTGYTQYF. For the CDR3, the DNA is TGTGCCAGCAGTACAACAGGGTATACGCAGTATTTT.

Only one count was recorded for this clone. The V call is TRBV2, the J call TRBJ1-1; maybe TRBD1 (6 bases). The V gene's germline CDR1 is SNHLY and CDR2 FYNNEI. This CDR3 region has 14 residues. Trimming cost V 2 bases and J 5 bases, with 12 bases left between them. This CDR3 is CASSEILRGTEAFF. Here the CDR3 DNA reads TGTGCCAGCAGTGAAATCTTAAGGGGGACTGAAGCTTTCTTT.

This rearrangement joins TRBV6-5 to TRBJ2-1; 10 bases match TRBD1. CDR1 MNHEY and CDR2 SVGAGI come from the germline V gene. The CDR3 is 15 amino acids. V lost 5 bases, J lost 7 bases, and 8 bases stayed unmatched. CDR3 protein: CASSPGQGVLNEQFF. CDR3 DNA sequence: TGTGCCAGCAGTCCTGGACAGGGGGTTTTGAATGAGCAGTTCTTC.

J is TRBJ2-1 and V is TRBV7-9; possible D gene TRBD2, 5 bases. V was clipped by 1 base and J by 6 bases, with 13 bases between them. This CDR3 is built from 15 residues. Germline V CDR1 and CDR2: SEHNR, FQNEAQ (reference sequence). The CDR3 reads CASSLVAGSFNEQFF. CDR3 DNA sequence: TGTGCCAGCAGCTTAGTGGCGGGTTCTTTCAATGAGCAGTTCTTC.

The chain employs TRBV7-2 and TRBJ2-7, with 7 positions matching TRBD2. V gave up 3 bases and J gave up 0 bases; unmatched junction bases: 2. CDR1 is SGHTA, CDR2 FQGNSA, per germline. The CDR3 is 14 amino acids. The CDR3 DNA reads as TGTGCCAGCAGCTTGACTAGCCGCTCCTACGAGCAGTACTTC. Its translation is CASSLTSRSYEQYF.

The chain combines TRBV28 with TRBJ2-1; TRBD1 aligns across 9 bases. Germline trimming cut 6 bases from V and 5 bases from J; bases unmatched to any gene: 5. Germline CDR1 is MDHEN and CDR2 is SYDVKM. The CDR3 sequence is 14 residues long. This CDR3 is CASSPRDRDNEQFF. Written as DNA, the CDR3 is TGTGCCAGCAGCCCCCGGGACAGGGACAATGAGCAGTTCTTC.

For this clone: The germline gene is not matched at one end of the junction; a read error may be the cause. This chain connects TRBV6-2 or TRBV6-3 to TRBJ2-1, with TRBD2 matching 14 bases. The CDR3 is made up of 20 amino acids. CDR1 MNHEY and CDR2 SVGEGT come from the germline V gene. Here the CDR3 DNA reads TGTGCCGGCAGTTACTCCGGACTAGCGGGAGGACCGGACTCCTACAATGAGCAGTTCTTC. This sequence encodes CAGSYSGLAGGPDSYNEQFF.

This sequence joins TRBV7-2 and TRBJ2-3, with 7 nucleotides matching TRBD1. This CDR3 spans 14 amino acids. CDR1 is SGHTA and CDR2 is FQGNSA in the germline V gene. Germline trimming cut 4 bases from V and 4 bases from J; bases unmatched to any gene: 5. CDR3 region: CASSSTGVADTQYF. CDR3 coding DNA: TGTGCCAGCAGCTCCACAGGGGTTGCAGATACGCAGTATTTT.

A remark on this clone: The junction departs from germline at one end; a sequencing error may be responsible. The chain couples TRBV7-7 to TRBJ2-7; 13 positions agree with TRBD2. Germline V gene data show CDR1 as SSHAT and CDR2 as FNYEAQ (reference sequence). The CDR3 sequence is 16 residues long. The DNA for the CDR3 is TGTGCTAGCAGCCCACGACTAGCGGGAGGCCGAGCAGAGCAGTACTTC. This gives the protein CASSPRLAGGRAEQYF.

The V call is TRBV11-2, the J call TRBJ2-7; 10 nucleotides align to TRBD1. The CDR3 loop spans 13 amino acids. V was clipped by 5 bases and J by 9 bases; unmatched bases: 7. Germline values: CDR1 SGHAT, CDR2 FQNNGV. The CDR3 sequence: CASSTRDRGMQYF. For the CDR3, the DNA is TGTGCCAGCAGCACCCGGGACAGGGGAATGCAGTACTTC. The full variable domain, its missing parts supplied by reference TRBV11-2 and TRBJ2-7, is EAGVAQSPRYKIIEKRQSVAFWCNPISGHATLYWYQQILGQGPKLLIQFQNNGVVDDSQLPKDRFSAERLKGVDSTLKIQPAKLEDSAVYLCASSTRDRGMQYFGPGTRLTVT.

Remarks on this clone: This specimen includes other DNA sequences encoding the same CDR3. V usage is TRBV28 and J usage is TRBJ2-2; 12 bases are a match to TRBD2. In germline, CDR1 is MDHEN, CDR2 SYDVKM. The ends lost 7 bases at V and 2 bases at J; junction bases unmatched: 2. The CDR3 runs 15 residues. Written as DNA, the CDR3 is TGTGCCAGCACCGGACTAGCGGGAAACACCGGGGAGCTGTTTTTT. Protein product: CASTGLAGNTGELFF.

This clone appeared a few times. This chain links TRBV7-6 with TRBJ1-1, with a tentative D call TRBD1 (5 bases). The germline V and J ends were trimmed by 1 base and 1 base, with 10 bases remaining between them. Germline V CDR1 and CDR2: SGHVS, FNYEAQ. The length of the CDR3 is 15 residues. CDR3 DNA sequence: TGTGCCAGCAGCTTAGGAGGTGGGGCGAACACTGAAGCTTTCTTT. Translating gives CASSLGGGANTEAFF.

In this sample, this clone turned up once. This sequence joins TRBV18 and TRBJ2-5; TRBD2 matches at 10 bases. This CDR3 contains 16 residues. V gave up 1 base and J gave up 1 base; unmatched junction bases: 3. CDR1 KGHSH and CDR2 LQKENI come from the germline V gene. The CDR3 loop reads CASSPQLAGAQETQYF. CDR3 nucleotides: TGTGCCAGCTCACCACAGCTAGCGGGGGCCCAAGAGACCCAGTACTTC.

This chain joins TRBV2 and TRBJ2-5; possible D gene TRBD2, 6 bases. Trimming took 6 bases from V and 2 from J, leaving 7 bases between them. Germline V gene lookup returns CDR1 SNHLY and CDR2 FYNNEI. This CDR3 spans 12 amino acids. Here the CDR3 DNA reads TGTGCCAGCAGGGGGGGACAAGAGACCCAGTACTTC. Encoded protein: CASRGGQETQYF.

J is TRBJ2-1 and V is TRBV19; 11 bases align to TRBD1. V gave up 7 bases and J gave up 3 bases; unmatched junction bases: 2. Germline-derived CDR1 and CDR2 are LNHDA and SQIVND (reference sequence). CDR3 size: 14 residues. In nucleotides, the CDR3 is TGTGCCAGTACTGGGACAGGGGGCTACAATGAGCAGTTCTTC. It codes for CASTGTGGYNEQFF.

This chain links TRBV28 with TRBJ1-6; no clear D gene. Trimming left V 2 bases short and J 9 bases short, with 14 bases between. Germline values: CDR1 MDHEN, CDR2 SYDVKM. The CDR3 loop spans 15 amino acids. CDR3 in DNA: TGTGCCAGCAGTTTACGGGTGACGGGGAGTTCACCCCTCCACTTT. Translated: CASSLRVTGSSPLHF.